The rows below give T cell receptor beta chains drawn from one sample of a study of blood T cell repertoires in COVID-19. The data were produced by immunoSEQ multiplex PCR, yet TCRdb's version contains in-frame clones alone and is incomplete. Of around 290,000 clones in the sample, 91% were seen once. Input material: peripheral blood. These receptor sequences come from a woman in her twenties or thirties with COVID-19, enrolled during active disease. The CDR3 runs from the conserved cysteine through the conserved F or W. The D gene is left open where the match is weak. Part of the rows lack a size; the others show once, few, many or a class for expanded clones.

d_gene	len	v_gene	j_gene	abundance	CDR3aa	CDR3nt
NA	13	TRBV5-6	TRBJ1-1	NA	CASSLLLELEAFF	TGTGCCAGCAGCTTGCTTCTAGAACTTGAAGCTTTCTTT
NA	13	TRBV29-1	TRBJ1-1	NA	CSVEDVTGRQAFF	TGCAGCGTTGAAGATGTGACAGGTCGACAAGCTTTCTTT
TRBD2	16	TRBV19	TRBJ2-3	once	CASSIDTSGSSDTQYF	TGTGCCAGTAGTATAGATACTAGCGGGAGCTCAGATACGCAGTATTTT
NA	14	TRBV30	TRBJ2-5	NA	CARMGRESQETQYF	TGTGCCCGGATGGGGCGGGAAAGTCAGGAGACCCAGTACTTC
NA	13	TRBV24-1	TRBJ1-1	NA	CATSDSRVTEAFF	TGTGCCACCAGTGATTCCAGGGTCACTGAAGCTTTCTTT
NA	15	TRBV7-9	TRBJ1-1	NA	CASSLHSLSGTEAFF	TGTGCCAGCAGCCTCCACAGCCTGTCGGGGACTGAAGCTTTCTTT
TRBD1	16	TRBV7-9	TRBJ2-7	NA	CASSLIPGQGPYEQYF	TGTGCCAGCAGCCTAATTCCGGGACAGGGACCCTACGAGCAGTACTTC
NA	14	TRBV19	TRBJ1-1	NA	CASSGLSRNTEAFF	TGTGCCAGTAGTGGTTTGTCTAGGAACACTGAAGCTTTCTTT
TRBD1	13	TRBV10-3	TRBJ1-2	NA	CAISVTGGNGYTF	TGTGCCATCAGTGTGACAGGGGGAAATGGCTACACCTTC
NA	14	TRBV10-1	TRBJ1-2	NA	CASSAFRGNYGYTF	TGCGCCAGCAGTGCATTTAGGGGTAACTATGGCTACACCTTC
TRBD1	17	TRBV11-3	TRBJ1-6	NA	CASSPGQGLDDNSPLHF	TGTGCCAGCAGCCCCGGACAGGGACTCGACGATAATTCACCCCTCCACTTT
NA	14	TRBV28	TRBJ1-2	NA	CASRGGGNRGGYTF	TGTGCCAGCAGGGGGGGAGGGAACAGAGGAGGCTACACCTTC
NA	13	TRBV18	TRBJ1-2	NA	CASSSDSNYGYTF	TGTGCCAGCTCATCGGACAGTAACTATGGCTACACCTTC
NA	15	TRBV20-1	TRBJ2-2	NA	CSASVGSTNTGELFF	TGCAGTGCTAGTGTGGGCAGTACGAACACCGGGGAGCTGTTTTTT
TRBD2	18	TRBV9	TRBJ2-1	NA	CASSVGLAGVGPYNEQFF	TGTGCCAGCAGCGTAGGACTAGCGGGAGTGGGCCCCTACAATGAGCAGTTCTTC
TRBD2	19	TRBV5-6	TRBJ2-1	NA	CASSPRGLAGGDIYNEQFF	TGTGCCAGCAGTCCCCGGGGACTAGCGGGAGGGGACATCTACAATGAGCAGTTCTTC
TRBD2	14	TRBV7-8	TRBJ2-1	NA	CASQHLAEYNEQFF	TGTGCCAGTCAACACCTAGCGGAATACAATGAGCAGTTCTTC
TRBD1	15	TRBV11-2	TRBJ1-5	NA	CASSSGTGAIQPQHF	TGTGCCAGCAGCTCCGGGACAGGGGCCATTCAGCCCCAGCATTTT
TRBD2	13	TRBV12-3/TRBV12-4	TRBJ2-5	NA	CASSLGTRTTQYF	TGTGCCAGCAGTTTAGGGACTAGAACCACCCAGTACTTC
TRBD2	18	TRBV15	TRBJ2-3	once	CATSTRYQRDPPTDTQYF	TGTGCCACCAGCACAAGATACCAGCGGGACCCTCCCACAGATACGCAGTATTTT
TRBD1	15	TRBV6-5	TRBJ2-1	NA	CASSRPGQGPNEQFF	TGTGCCAGCAGTCGACCGGGACAGGGGCCCAATGAGCAGTTCTTC
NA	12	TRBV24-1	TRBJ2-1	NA	CATSETSDEQFF	TGTGCCACCAGTGAAACGAGCGATGAGCAGTTCTTC
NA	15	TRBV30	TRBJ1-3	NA	CAWSAGQPSGNTIYF	TGTGCCTGGAGTGCCGGACAGCCCTCTGGAAACACCATATATTTT
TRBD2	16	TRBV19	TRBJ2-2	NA	CASSIGTSFNTGELFF	TGTGCCAGTAGTATAGGGACTAGCTTCAACACCGGGGAGCTGTTTTTT
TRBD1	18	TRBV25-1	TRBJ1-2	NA	CASSEYRGTGGTSDGYTF	TGTGCCAGCAGTGAATATCGGGGGACAGGGGGGACCTCGGATGGCTACACCTTC
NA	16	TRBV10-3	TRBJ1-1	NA	CAISESGVFMNTEAFF	TGTGCCATCAGTGAGTCGGGAGTCTTTATGAACACTGAAGCTTTCTTT
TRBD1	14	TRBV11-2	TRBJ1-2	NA	CASSPGGSNYGYTF	TGTGCCAGCAGCCCAGGGGGCAGTAACTATGGCTACACCTTC
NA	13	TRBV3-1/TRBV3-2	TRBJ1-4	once	CASSQNMDEKLFF	TGTGCCAGCAGCCAAAACATGGATGAAAAACTGTTTTTT
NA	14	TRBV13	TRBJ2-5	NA	CASSNRQDQETQYF	TGTGCCAGCAGCAATCGACAGGACCAAGAGACCCAGTACTTC
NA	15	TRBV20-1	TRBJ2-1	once	CSASKRAASYNEQFF	TGCAGTGCTAGTAAGAGGGCGGCCTCCTACAATGAGCAGTTCTTC
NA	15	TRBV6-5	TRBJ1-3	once	CASSYSQSSGNTIYF	TGTGCCAGCAGTTATTCACAGAGCTCTGGAAACACCATATATTTT
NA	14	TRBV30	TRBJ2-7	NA	CAWTPTDKTYEQYF	TGTGCCTGGACCCCAACAGATAAAACCTACGAGCAGTACTTC
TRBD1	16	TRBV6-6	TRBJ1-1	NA	CATSGTGGRLTSEAFF	TGTGCCACCTCCGGGACAGGGGGCCGGCTAACCTCTGAAGCTTTCTTT
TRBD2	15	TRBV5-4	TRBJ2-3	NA	CASSLTSGRADTQYF	TGTGCCAGCAGCTTAACTAGCGGGAGGGCAGATACGCAGTATTTT
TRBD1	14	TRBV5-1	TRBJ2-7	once	CASSFGQVGYEQYF	TGCGCCAGCAGCTTTGGACAGGTAGGCTACGAGCAGTACTTC
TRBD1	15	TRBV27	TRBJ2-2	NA	CASSFGTDNTGELFF	TGTGCCAGCAGTTTCGGGACAGATAACACCGGGGAGCTGTTTTTT
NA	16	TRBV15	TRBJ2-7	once	CATSREPGGLTYEQYF	TGTGCCACCAGCAGAGAGCCCGGGGGTTTAACCTACGAGCAGTACTTC
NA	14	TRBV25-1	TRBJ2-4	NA	CASSYPGTKNIQYF	TGTGCCAGCAGTTATCCGGGAACAAAAAACATTCAGTACTTC
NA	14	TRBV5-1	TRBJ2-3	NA	CASSLADTTDTQYF	TGCGCCAGCAGCTTGGCCGACACAACTGATACGCAGTATTTT
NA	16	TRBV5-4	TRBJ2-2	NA	CASSLAERRSTGELFF	TGTGCCAGCAGCTTGGCCGAGAGGCGTTCGACCGGGGAGCTGTTTTTT
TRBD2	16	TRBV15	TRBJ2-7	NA	CATSRVSGRTAYEQYF	TGTGCCACCAGCAGGGTGAGCGGGAGGACGGCCTACGAGCAGTACTTC
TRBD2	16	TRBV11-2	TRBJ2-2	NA	CASSATSGINTGELFF	TGTGCCAGCAGCGCGACTAGCGGGATAAACACCGGGGAGCTGTTTTTT
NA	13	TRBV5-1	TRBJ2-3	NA	CASSLGAADTQYF	TGCGCCAGCAGCCTGGGAGCTGCAGATACGCAGTATTTT
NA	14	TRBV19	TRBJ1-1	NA	CASSPRRGNTEAFF	TGTGCCAGTAGCCCCCGCAGGGGGAACACTGAAGCTTTCTTT
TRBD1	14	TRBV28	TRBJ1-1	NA	CASRYRGMGTEAFF	TGTGCCAGCAGATACAGGGGTATGGGTACTGAAGCTTTCTTT
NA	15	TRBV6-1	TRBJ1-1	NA	CASSEAVRRYTEAFF	TGTGCCAGCAGTGAAGCAGTGCGGCGGTACACTGAAGCTTTCTTT